These T cell receptor beta chains were read from a single sample in a study of molecular identifiers for immune sequencing clone quantification. Using its own MiXCR run on the PCR reads, TCRdb lists one record per CDR3 protein. Among some 580,000 distinct CDR3 sequences listed, about 25% were seen once. Material: naive CD8+ T cells from blood, with Jurkat cell RNA spiked in. All receptors derive from a human donor in good health. Some libraries in this study had Jurkat cell RNA spiked in. The CDR3 runs from the conserved cysteine through the conserved F or W. The D gene is left open where the match is weak. Only some rows state a clone size, as once, few, many or a class for expanded clones.

TGTGCCAGCAGTTACCCGCTCGCCACCGGATTTAATAATTCACCCCTCCACTTT,CASSYPLATGFNNSPLHF,TRBV6-2/TRBV6-3,NA,TRBJ1-6,many
TGCGCCAGCAACCAAGAACGAGGATTTAATGAAAAACTGTTTTTT,CASNQERGFNEKLFF,TRBV4-3,NA,TRBJ1-4,NA
TGTGCCAGTAGTCCTCAGGGGGGTTTCTACGAGCAGTACTTC,CASSPQGGFYEQYF,TRBV19,NA,TRBJ2-7,NA
TGCGCCAGCAGCCAAGATTCGACAGCCACTGAAGCTTTCTTT,CASSQDSTATEAFF,TRBV4-1,NA,TRBJ1-1,many
TGCAGTGCTAGACCGGGACAGTTAAGACAAGAGCCCCAGTACTTC,CSARPGQLRQEPQYF,TRBV20-1,TRBD1,TRBJ2-5,NA
TGTGCCAGCTCACTTATCTCGGACAGGGTGGGGGATTATAGCAGTCAGCCCCAGCATTTT,CASSLISDRVGDYSSQPQHF,TRBV28,TRBD1,TRBJ1-5,NA
TGTGCCAGCTCACCTTCCGAGCCCCCATATGAGCAGTACTTC,CASSPSEPPYEQYF,TRBV18,NA,TRBJ2-7,few
TGTGCCAGCAGCCCAGGACTAGCCCTAGGGAGTCGCACAGATACGCAGTATTTT,CASSPGLALGSRTDTQYF,TRBV5-4,TRBD2,TRBJ2-3,many
TGCGCCAGCAGCCAAGATCTGAGTGGCAGGGGACCTTATGGCTACACCTTC,CASSQDLSGRGPYGYTF,TRBV4-1,NA,TRBJ1-2,many
TGCGCCAGCAGCCCACTTCTCCCGAACACTGAAGCTTTCTTT,CASSPLLPNTEAFF,TRBV4-1,NA,TRBJ1-1,NA
TGCAGTGCTAGAGATACGGGGACAGTGACCGGGGAGCTGTTTTTT,CSARDTGTVTGELFF,TRBV20-1,TRBD1,TRBJ2-2,NA
TGTGCCAGCGGGGTATTTGCAGCAACCTACGAGCAGTACTTC,CASGVFAATYEQYF,TRBV7-9,NA,TRBJ2-7,few
TGTGCCAGCAGTTACCAGGGGGCAGGCGAAAAACTGTTTTTT,CASSYQGAGEKLFF,TRBV6-5,TRBD1,TRBJ1-4,many
TGTGCCAGCAGCTTAGGTCTAGCGGGGACCTACGAGCAGTACTTC,CASSLGLAGTYEQYF,TRBV11-2,TRBD2,TRBJ2-7,many
TGCGCCAGCAGCCAGGGGGCTGGTGCGATGCACACTGAAGCTTTCTTT,CASSQGAGAMHTEAFF,TRBV4-1,NA,TRBJ1-1,NA
TGTGCCAGCAGCATGACAGGGGACCTCATGAACACTGAAGCTTTCTTT,CASSMTGDLMNTEAFF,TRBV28,TRBD1,TRBJ1-1,NA
TGTGCCAGTACCGCTAACCATAGCAATCAGCCCCAGCATTTT,CASTANHSNQPQHF,TRBV19,NA,TRBJ1-5,few
TGCGCCAGCAGCCGGACGGGGAACACTGAAGCTTTCTTT,CASSRTGNTEAFF,TRBV4-1,NA,TRBJ1-1,many
TGCGCCAGCAGTCGAAGTCTTGCAGATACGCAGTATTTT,CASSRSLADTQYF,TRBV4-3,NA,TRBJ2-3,many
TGTGCCAGCAGCTTAGAGGGTCGCGAGCGGGCCATGCTCAACTACGAGCAGTACTTC,CASSLEGRERAMLNYEQYF,TRBV7-9,NA,TRBJ2-7,NA
TGCGCCAGCAGCCAGACAGGGATGAACATTCAGTACTTC,CASSQTGMNIQYF,TRBV4-1,TRBD1,TRBJ2-4,many
TGTGCCAGCATTTCAGATGGTACATATACGCAGTATTTT,CASISDGTYTQYF,TRBV12-3/TRBV12-4,NA,TRBJ2-3,NA
TGCAGCGAGGAAGGAAAGGCCTACAATGAGCAGTTCTTC,CSEEGKAYNEQFF,TRBV20-1,NA,TRBJ2-1,few
TGTGCCAGTAGTATGGGGTTGGGGTCCTCCTACGAGCAGTACTTC,CASSMGLGSSYEQYF,TRBV19,NA,TRBJ2-7,NA
TGTGCTAGCAGCTTATTGGGGGCCTCCGTAGATGAGCAGTTCTTC,CASSLLGASVDEQFF,TRBV7-7,NA,TRBJ2-1,few
TGTGCCAGCAGTGAATGGGCAGACTCTCGCTTC,CASSEWADSRF,TRBV6-1,NA,TRBJ2-7,few
TGCAGTGCAGGGAGGACTAGCGGGATTTACGCTGGTTACGAGCAGTACTTC,CSAGRTSGIYAGYEQYF,TRBV20-1,TRBD2,TRBJ2-7,many
TGTGCCAGCAGACCCAACCTAGCCGGGGTTTGGACCCAGTACTTC,CASRPNLAGVWTQYF,TRBV5-6,NA,TRBJ2-5,few
TGTGCCAGCAGCTTAGCTCCCGGAATCGAGCAGTACTTC,CASSLAPGIEQYF,TRBV11-2,NA,TRBJ2-7,many
TGTGCCAGTAGTATGGATCCCGACAGGTTGGACACTGAAGCTTTCTTT,CASSMDPDRLDTEAFF,TRBV19,NA,TRBJ1-1,few
TGTGCCAGCAGTTATCCCGAGGGTGCAGATACGCAGTATTTT,CASSYPEGADTQYF,TRBV6-2/TRBV6-3,NA,TRBJ2-3,many
TGTGCCAGCAGTAGGGGACTAGCGGGGGGGCACAACGCAGATACGCAGTATTTT,CASSRGLAGGHNADTQYF,TRBV12-3/TRBV12-4,TRBD2,TRBJ2-3,NA
TGCGCCACCATGGGAGGGGTTCCCTCTGGGGCCAACGTCCTGACTTTC,CATMGGVPSGANVLTF,TRBV5-1,TRBD2,TRBJ2-6,many
TGTGCCAGCAGCCCCATTGGACAGGGGGCAGATGAGCAGTTCTTC,CASSPIGQGADEQFF,TRBV13,TRBD1,TRBJ2-1,NA
TGCAGTGCTAGACCCCGGACGGCGAGCTCCTATAATTCACCCCTCCACTTT,CSARPRTASSYNSPLHF,TRBV20-1,NA,TRBJ1-6,many
TGCAGTGCTAGAGATAGTATGAACACTGAAGCTTTCTTT,CSARDSMNTEAFF,TRBV20-1,NA,TRBJ1-1,many
TGTGCCAGCAGTTTAAGGACAGGGGGCAGGGAGCAGTACTTC,CASSLRTGGREQYF,TRBV27,TRBD1,TRBJ2-7,few
TGTGCCAGCAGTCTCTCTTTGGGGGGCGGGCAGCCCCAGCATTTT,CASSLSLGGGQPQHF,TRBV6-2/TRBV6-3,NA,TRBJ1-5,few
TGTGCCAGCAGTTTACATCCGGGAGGAAAGAACACTGAAGCTTTCTTT,CASSLHPGGKNTEAFF,TRBV6-2/TRBV6-3,NA,TRBJ1-1,NA
TGCAGTGCTGCCGGGACTAGCGAAAACAATGAGCAGTTCTTC,CSAAGTSENNEQFF,TRBV20-1,TRBD2,TRBJ2-1,few
TGCGCCAGCAGCCACAGGCACCCGAACACTGAAGCTTTCTTT,CASSHRHPNTEAFF,TRBV4-1,NA,TRBJ1-1,many
TGTGCCAGCAGTTACCACCCCGGAAGGGGACGCCAGCCCCAGCATTTT,CASSYHPGRGRQPQHF,TRBV6-2/TRBV6-3,NA,TRBJ1-5,few
TGTGCCAGCAGCTCCCCCCAGGGCACTGAAGCTTTCTTT,CASSSPQGTEAFF,TRBV12-3/TRBV12-4,NA,TRBJ1-1,many
TGCGCCAGCAGCCACTCAGGGAGTTCGGACCAGTACTTC,CASSHSGSSDQYF,TRBV4-1,NA,TRBJ2-5,many
TGTGCCAGCAGCTTGAATCCCTCCTCTGGAAACACCATATATTTT,CASSLNPSSGNTIYF,TRBV7-9,NA,TRBJ1-3,NA
TGCAGTGCTAGAGGGGGACGGGAGTCGAACACAGATACGCAGTATTTT,CSARGGRESNTDTQYF,TRBV20-1,NA,TRBJ2-3,many
TGTGCCAGTAGTATCGGCGGTCAGGGCGTTACGATCGGCAATCAGCCCCAGCATTTT,CASSIGGQGVTIGNQPQHF,TRBV19,NA,TRBJ1-5,few
TGTGCCAGCAGTTCGGGGGGGCGCACCCCAACTAATGAAAAACTGTTTTTT,CASSSGGRTPTNEKLFF,TRBV6-5,NA,TRBJ1-4,many
TGTGCCACCAGTGATTGGGACAGGCAAGAGACCCAGTACTTC,CATSDWDRQETQYF,TRBV24-1,TRBD1,TRBJ2-5,NA
TGTGCCAGCAGTTTCGCCGGGACACTCTACGAGCAGTACTTC,CASSFAGTLYEQYF,TRBV12-3/TRBV12-4,NA,TRBJ2-7,NA
TGTGCCAGCAGCTTAAACGAAGACGCGAAAGAGACCCAGTACTTC,CASSLNEDAKETQYF,TRBV7-6,NA,TRBJ2-5,NA
TGTGCCAGCAGTCGCCTAGCGGAACCGTACCAAGAGACCCAGTACTTC,CASSRLAEPYQETQYF,TRBV7-9,TRBD2,TRBJ2-5,once
TGTGCCAGCAGCCCCTTGACCGGGGCAGCAGAGACCCAGTACTTC,CASSPLTGAAETQYF,TRBV6-2/TRBV6-3,NA,TRBJ2-5,few
TGTGCCAGCAGCTCAGCGGGTCTCCGCTCCTACAATGAGCAGTTCTTC,CASSSAGLRSYNEQFF,TRBV13,NA,TRBJ2-1,NA
TGCGCCAGCAGCCAAGTTGCGGGACAGCTGAACACTGAAGCTTTCTTT,CASSQVAGQLNTEAFF,TRBV4-1,TRBD1,TRBJ1-1,many
TGCGCCAGCAGCCAAGGAGTGGGGGTAGAGATGAACACTGAAGCTTTCTTT,CASSQGVGVEMNTEAFF,TRBV4-3,NA,TRBJ1-1,few